This paragraph covers one T cell receptor beta chain sequence. Its antigen is currently not known. Qualities for individual bases were not recorded, and no much larger clone is one base off. Each collaborating institution followed its own protocols to collect whole blood in K2EDTA tubes. For TCRbeta analysis, collaborators shipped samples in one of three forms: frozen whole blood, isolated PBMCs, or DNA extracted from either of those sample types. This entry comes from a study of blood T cell repertoires in COVID-19 (dated by TCRdb to about 2020). About the full investigation: Samples from collaborators originated in the United States, Italy and Spain and spanned both the acute and convalescent phases of COVID-19. The material from the prospective study consisted of cDNA or gDNA derived from T cells, B-cell-depleted T cells, or PBMCs. The dataset comprised deeply sampled blood TCRbeta repertoires from subjects exposed to, actively infected with, or recovered from COVID-19. The repertoires were made available in a free public database intended to serve as a resource for research on the immune response to SARS-CoV-2. The samples were drawn from the first 160 participants of the ongoing ImmuneRACE study and from 950 to 1,500 subjects provided by 6 global collaborators. The sample metadata nearly always contained a de-identified subject ID, COVID-19 status, age in years and sex. Where HLA class I and class II types were available, the types were taken from metadata supplied by the sample provider, not from assay-based typing.

Study-wide conclusions, independent of this receptor: The amount of clinical and demographic metadata varied by source and participant and was provided uncurated.

The CDR1 and CDR2 encoded by the germline V gene (reference sequence) are MNHEY and SMNVEV. V is cut back by 8 bases and J by 6 bases, with 15 bases in the junction unmatched. CDR3 length: 15 amino acids, cysteine to phenylalanine. Only the CDR3 DNA is retained, 45 bases long and in frame from the first base. TCRbeta CDR3 regions were amplified from genomic DNA using the immunoSEQ Assay, a bias-controlled multiplex PCR. In the authors' own workflow: The number of nucleated cells in each sample was estimated by amplification of reference gene primers within the assay. Sequence reads were collapsed and filtered to measure the absolute abundance of every unique TCRbeta CDR3 rearrangement. For each sample, productive Simpson clonality was calculated by taking the square root of Simpson's diversity index across productive rearrangements. The clones in this table, taken by TCRdb from immuneACCESS, are in-frame only. Not every clone is retained; where verified, under half of the shortfall comes from an unresolved V gene, and the cause of the rest is unknown. The D gene and trimming were derived from the DNA, and the V and J assignments and clone size from that table. The sample has 110,000 or so clones on record, approximately 80% of them singletons. The ten largest account for around 8% of the sample.

The chain uses TRBV27 and TRBJ1-1, and TRBD1 matches 7 of the central bases. This clonotype was sampled from a woman aged 40 to 55 with acute or convalescent COVID-19. Sequenced material: peripheral blood. The CDR3 in this case is CASGWTGPSYAEAFF. The DNA sequence is TGTGCCAGCGGATGGACAGGTCCTAGTTATGCTGAAGCTTTCTTT.